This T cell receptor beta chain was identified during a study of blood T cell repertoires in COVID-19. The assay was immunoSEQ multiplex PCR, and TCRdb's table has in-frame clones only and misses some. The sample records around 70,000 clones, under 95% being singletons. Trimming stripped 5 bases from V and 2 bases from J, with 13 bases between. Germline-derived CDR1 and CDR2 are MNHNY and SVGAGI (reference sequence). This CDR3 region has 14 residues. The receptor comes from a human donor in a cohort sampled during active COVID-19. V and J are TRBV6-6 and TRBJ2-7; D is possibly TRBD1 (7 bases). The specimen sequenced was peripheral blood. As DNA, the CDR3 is TGTGCCAGCAGTACTCGCGGGACAGCCTACGAGCAGTACTTC. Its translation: CASSTRGTAYEQYF.